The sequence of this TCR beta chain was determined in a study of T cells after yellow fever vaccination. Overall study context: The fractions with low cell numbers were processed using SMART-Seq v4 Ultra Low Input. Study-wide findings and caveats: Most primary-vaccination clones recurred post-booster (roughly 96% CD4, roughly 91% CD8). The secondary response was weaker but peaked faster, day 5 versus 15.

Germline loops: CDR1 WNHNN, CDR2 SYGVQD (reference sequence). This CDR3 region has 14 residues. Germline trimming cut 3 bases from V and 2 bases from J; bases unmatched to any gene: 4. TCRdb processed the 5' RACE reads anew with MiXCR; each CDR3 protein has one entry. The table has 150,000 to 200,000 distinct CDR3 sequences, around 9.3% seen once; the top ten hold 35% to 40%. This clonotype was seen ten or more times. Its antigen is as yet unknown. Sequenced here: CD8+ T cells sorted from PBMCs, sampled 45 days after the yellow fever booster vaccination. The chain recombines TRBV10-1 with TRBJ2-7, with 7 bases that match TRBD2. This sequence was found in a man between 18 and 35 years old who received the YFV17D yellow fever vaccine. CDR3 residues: CASSEAGRPYEQYF. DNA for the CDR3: TGCGCCAGCAGTGAAGCGGGGAGGCCCTACGAGCAGTACTTC.